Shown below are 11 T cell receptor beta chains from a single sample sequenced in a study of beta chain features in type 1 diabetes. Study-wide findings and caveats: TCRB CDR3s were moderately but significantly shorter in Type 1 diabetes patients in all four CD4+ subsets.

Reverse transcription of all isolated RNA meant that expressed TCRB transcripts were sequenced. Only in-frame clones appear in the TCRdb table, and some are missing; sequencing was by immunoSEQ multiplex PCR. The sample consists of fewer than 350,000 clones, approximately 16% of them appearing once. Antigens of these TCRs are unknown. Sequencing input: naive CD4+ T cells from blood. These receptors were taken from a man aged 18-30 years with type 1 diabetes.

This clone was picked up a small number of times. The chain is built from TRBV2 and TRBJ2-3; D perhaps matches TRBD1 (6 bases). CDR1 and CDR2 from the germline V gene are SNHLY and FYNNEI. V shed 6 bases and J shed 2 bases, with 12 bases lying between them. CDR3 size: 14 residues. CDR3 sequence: CASRRGMLTDTQYF. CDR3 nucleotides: TGTGCCAGCAGGAGGGGGATGCTCACAGATACGCAGTATTTT.

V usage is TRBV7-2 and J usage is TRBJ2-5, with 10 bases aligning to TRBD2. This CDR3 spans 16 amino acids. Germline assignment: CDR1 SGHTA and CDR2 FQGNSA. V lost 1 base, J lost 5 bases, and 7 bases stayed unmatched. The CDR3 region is CASSLVVAGGRETQYF. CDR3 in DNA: TGTGCCAGCAGCTTAGTCGTAGCGGGGGGTAGGGAGACCCAGTACTTC. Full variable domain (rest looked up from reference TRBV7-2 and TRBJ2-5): GAGVSQSPSNKVTEKGKDVELRCDPISGHTALYWYRQSLGQGLEFLIYFQGNSAPDKSGLPSDRFSAERTGGSVSTLTIQRTQQEDSAVYLCASSLVVAGGRETQYFGPGTRLLVL.

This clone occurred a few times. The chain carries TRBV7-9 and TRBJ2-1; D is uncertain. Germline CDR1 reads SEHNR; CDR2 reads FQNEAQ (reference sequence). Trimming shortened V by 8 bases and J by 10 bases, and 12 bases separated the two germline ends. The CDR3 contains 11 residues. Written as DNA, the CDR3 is TGTGCCAGCCGGATGACCGGGGAGCAGTTCTTC. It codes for CASRMTGEQFF.

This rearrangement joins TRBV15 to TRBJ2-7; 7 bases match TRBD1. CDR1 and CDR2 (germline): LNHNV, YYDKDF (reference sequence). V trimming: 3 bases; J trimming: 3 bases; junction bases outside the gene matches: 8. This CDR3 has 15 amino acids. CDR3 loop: CATSSGTADDYEQYF. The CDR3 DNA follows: TGTGCCACCAGCAGCGGGACAGCTGATGACTACGAGCAGTACTTC.

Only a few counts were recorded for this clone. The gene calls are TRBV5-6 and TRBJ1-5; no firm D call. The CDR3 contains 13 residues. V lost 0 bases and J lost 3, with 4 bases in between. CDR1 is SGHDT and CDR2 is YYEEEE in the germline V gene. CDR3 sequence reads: CASSLGVNQPQHF. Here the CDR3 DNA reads TGTGCCAGCAGCTTGGGCGTCAATCAGCCCCAGCATTTT.

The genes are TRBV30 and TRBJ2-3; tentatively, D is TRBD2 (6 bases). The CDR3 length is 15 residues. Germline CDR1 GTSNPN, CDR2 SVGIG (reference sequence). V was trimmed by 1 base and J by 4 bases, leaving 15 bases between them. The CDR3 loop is CAWSAHLSGADTQYF. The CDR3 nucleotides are TGTGCCTGGAGTGCCCACCTTAGCGGCGCAGATACGCAGTATTTT.

CDR3 sequence (DNA): TGTGCCAGCAGCTATCCAACCCCCGGGACACGACCGGAGACCCAGTACTTC. It yields the protein CASSYPTPGTRPETQYF. This rearrangement joins TRBV7-9 to TRBJ2-5, with D possibly TRBD1 on 6 matching bases. V was cut by 4 bases and J by 5 bases, with 23 bases left in between. The CDR3 contains 17 residues. Germline V gene data show CDR1 as SEHNR and CDR2 as FQNEAQ (reference sequence). The variable domain in full, with the rest retrieved from reference TRBV7-9 and TRBJ2-5, is DTGVSQNPRHKITKRGQNVTFRCDPISEHNRLYWYRQTLGQGPEFLTYFQNEAQLEKSRLLSDRFSAERPKGSFSTLEIQRTEQGDSAMYLCASSYPTPGTRPETQYFGPGTRLLVL.

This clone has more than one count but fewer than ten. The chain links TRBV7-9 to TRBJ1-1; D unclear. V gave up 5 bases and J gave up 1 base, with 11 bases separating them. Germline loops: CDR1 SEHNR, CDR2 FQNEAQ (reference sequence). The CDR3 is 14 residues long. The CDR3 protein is CASSPFVPNTEAFF. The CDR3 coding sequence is TGTGCCAGCAGCCCCTTCGTCCCGAACACTGAAGCTTTCTTT.

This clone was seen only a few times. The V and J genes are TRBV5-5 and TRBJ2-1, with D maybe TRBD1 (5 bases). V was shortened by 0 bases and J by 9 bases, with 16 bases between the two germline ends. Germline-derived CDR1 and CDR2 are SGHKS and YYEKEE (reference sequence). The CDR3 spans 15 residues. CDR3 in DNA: TGTGCCAGCAGCTTGGTGGCACAGGCCCTAGGTGAGCAGTTCTTC. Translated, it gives CASSLVAQALGEQFF.

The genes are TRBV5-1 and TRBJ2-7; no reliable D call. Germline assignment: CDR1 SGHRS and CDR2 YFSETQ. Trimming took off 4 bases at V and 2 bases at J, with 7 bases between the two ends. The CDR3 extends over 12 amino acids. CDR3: CASSPQTYEQYF. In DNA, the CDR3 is TGCGCCAGCAGCCCCCAAACCTACGAGCAGTACTTC.

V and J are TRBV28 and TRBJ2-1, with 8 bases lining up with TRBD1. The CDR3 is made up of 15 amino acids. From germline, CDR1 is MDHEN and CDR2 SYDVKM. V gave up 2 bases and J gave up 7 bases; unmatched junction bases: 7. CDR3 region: CASSLLGQGSNEQFF. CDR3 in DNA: TGTGCCAGCAGTTTACTTGGACAGGGCAGTAATGAGCAGTTCTTC.